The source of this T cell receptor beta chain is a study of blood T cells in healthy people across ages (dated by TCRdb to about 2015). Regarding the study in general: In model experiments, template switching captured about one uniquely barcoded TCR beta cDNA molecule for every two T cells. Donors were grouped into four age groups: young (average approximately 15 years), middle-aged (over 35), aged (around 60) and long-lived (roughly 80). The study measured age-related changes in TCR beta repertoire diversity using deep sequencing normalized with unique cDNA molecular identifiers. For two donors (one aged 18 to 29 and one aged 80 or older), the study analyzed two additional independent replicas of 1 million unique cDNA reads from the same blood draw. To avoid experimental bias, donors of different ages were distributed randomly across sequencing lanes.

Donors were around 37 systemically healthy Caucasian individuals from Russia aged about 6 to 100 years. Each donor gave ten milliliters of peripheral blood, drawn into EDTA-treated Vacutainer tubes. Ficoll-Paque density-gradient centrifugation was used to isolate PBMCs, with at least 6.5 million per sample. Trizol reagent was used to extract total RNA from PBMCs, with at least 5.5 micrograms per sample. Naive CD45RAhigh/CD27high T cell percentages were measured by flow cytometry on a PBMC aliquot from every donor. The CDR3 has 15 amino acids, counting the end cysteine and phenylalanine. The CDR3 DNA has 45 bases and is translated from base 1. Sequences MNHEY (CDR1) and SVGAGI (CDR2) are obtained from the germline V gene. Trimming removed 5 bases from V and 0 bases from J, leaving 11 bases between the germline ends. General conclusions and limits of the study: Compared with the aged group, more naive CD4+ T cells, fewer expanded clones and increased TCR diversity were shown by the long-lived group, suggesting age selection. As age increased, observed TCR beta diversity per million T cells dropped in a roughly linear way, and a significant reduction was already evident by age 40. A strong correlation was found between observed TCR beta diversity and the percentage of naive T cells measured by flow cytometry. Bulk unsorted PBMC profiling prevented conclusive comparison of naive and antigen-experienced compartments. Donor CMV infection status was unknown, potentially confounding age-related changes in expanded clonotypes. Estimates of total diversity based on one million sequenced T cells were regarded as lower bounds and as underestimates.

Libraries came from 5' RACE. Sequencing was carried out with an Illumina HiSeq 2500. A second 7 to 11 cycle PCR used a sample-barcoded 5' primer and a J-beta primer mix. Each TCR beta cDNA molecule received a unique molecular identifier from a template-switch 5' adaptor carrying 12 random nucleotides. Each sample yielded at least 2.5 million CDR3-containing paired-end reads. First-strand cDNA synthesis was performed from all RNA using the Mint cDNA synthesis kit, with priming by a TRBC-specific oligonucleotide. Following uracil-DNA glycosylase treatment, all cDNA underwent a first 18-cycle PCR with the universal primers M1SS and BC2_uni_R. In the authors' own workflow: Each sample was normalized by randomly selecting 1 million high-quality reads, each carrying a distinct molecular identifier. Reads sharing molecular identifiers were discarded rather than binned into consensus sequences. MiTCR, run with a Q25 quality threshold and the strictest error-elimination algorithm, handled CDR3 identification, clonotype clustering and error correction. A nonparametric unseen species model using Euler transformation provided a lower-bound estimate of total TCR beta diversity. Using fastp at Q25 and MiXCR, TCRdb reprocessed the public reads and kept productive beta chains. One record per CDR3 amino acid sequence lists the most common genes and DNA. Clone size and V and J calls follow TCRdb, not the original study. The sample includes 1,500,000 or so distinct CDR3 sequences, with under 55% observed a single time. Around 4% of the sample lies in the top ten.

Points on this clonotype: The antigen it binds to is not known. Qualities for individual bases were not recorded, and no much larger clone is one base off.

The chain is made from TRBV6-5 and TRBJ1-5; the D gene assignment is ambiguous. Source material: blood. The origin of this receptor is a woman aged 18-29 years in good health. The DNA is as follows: TGTGCCAGCAGTGTTACCCTGGATAGCAATCAGCCCCAGCATTTT. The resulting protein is CASSVTLDSNQPQHF.